This is a list of T cell receptor beta chains from one sample in a study of T cell responses to AZD1222 COVID-19 vaccine. Generated by immunoSEQ multiplex PCR, the TCRdb table keeps only in-frame clones and is missing some. The sample holds over 130,000 clones, around 92% seen once. Here the sequenced sample was peripheral blood, taken 28 days after the second AZD1222 dose. The receptors were gathered from an adult who received the AZD1222 COVID-19 vaccine. CDR3s include the opening cysteine and the closing phenylalanine or tryptophan. D genes are given only for firm matches. Expanded clones are given a class, and other clones once, few, many or no size at all.

CDR3nt: TGTGCCAGCAGCGCTACAAACACCGGGGAGCTGTTTTTT
CDR3aa: CASSATNTGELFF
d_gene: .
abundance: .
v_gene: TRBV7-3
j_gene: TRBJ2-2

CDR3nt: TGTGCCAGCAGCCAAGACCAGGGGAGGGATTCACCCCTCCACTTT
CDR3aa: CASSQDQGRDSPLHF
d_gene: .
abundance: .
v_gene: TRBV3-1/TRBV3-2
j_gene: TRBJ1-6

CDR3nt: TGTGCCAGCAGAGATAATTCACCCCTCCACTTT
CDR3aa: CASRDNSPLHF
d_gene: .
abundance: .
v_gene: TRBV28
j_gene: TRBJ1-6

CDR3nt: TGTGCCAGCAAGATACAGGGGGCTTACAATGAGCAGTTCTTC
CDR3aa: CASKIQGAYNEQFF
d_gene: TRBD1
abundance: .
v_gene: TRBV28
j_gene: TRBJ2-1

CDR3nt: TGTGCCACCAGCGGAGCTTTTCAGGAGCAGTACTTC
CDR3aa: CATSGAFQEQYF
d_gene: .
abundance: .
v_gene: TRBV15
j_gene: TRBJ2-7

CDR3nt: TGTGCCAGCAGCTTAGGGGGTAACTACAATGAGCAGTTCTTC
CDR3aa: CASSLGGNYNEQFF
d_gene: .
abundance: once
v_gene: TRBV7-3
j_gene: TRBJ2-1

CDR3nt: TGTGCCAGCAGCTCGGACTCGAGCTACGAGCAGTACTTC
CDR3aa: CASSSDSSYEQYF
d_gene: .
abundance: .
v_gene: TRBV11-2
j_gene: TRBJ2-7

CDR3nt: TGTGCCAGCAGTAGCCCAAAGGGGTCTGGAAACACCATATATTTT
CDR3aa: CASSSPKGSGNTIYF
d_gene: .
abundance: .
v_gene: TRBV6-5
j_gene: TRBJ1-3

CDR3nt: TGTGCCAGCAGCCCAGGGACTAGCGGAGGGTACCAAGAGACCCAGTACTTC
CDR3aa: CASSPGTSGGYQETQYF
d_gene: TRBD2
abundance: .
v_gene: TRBV11-2
j_gene: TRBJ2-5

CDR3nt: TGTGCCAGCAGCGTACAACAGGGCCCCGGGGAGCTGTTTTTT
CDR3aa: CASSVQQGPGELFF
d_gene: .
abundance: .
v_gene: TRBV9
j_gene: TRBJ2-2

CDR3nt: TGTGCCAGCAGTTCGGTCAGCGGGTCCTCACCCCTCCACTTT
CDR3aa: CASSSVSGSSPLHF
d_gene: .
abundance: .
v_gene: TRBV6-5
j_gene: TRBJ1-6

CDR3nt: TGTGCCAGCAGTCCTGCGACAGGGGCGGTTACTGAAGCTTTCTTT
CDR3aa: CASSPATGAVTEAFF
d_gene: TRBD1
abundance: .
v_gene: TRBV28
j_gene: TRBJ1-1

CDR3nt: TGTGCCAGCAGCTCGGGGGCGGCTAGCAATCAGCCCCAGCATTTT
CDR3aa: CASSSGAASNQPQHF
d_gene: .
abundance: .
v_gene: TRBV5-5
j_gene: TRBJ1-5

CDR3nt: TGTGCCAGCAGCCTAGATCAGCACGGCTACACCTTC
CDR3aa: CASSLDQHGYTF
d_gene: .
abundance: .
v_gene: TRBV7-9
j_gene: TRBJ1-2

CDR3nt: TGTGCCAGCAGTGAAAGAAGTCGAAATTCACCCCTCCACTTT
CDR3aa: CASSERSRNSPLHF
d_gene: .
abundance: .
v_gene: TRBV2
j_gene: TRBJ1-6

CDR3nt: TGTGCCAGCTCGTATCTCCTGGGGGAAAAACTGTTTTTT
CDR3aa: CASSYLLGEKLFF
d_gene: .
abundance: .
v_gene: TRBV12-3/TRBV12-4
j_gene: TRBJ1-4

CDR3nt: TGTGCCAGCAGCTTGGCCGGGGAGTCCGGCTACACCTTC
CDR3aa: CASSLAGESGYTF
d_gene: .
abundance: .
v_gene: TRBV5-4
j_gene: TRBJ1-2

CDR3nt: TGTGCCAGCAGTTCATGGCAGGGGGAAGCTTTCTTT
CDR3aa: CASSSWQGEAFF
d_gene: .
abundance: .
v_gene: TRBV28
j_gene: TRBJ1-1

CDR3nt: TGTGCCAGCAGTCGCCTATCGTTTGGGTTTTCCTACGAGCAGTACTTC
CDR3aa: CASSRLSFGFSYEQYF
d_gene: .
abundance: few
v_gene: TRBV27
j_gene: TRBJ2-7

CDR3nt: TGTGCCAGCAGCTCGGGGGAGAACACTGAAGCTTTCTTT
CDR3aa: CASSSGENTEAFF
d_gene: .
abundance: .
v_gene: TRBV7-6
j_gene: TRBJ1-1

CDR3nt: TGTGCCAGCAGCCAATCAGGCAGGGGAAGCGAAAAACTGTTTTTT
CDR3aa: CASSQSGRGSEKLFF
d_gene: .
abundance: .
v_gene: TRBV16
j_gene: TRBJ1-4

CDR3nt: TGCGCCAGCAGCCATGAAAGAATAGCATTCCCGACCGGGGAGCTGTTTTTT
CDR3aa: CASSHERIAFPTGELFF
d_gene: .
abundance: once
v_gene: TRBV4-1
j_gene: TRBJ2-2

CDR3nt: TGCGCCAGCAGCTTGGATAGGGGGCAGGATGGCTACACCTTC
CDR3aa: CASSLDRGQDGYTF
d_gene: TRBD1
abundance: .
v_gene: TRBV5-1
j_gene: TRBJ1-2

CDR3nt: TGTGCCAGCAAGGTTGGAACAGGGAGCTCCTATAATTCACCCCTCCACTTT
CDR3aa: CASKVGTGSSYNSPLHF
d_gene: .
abundance: few
v_gene: TRBV2
j_gene: TRBJ1-6

CDR3nt: TGTGCCACCAGTGACAGTAGCACAGATACGCAGTATTTT
CDR3aa: CATSDSSTDTQYF
d_gene: .
abundance: .
v_gene: TRBV24-1
j_gene: TRBJ2-3

CDR3nt: TGTGCCAGCAGCCAAGAAAAGGGAGGTCAGCCCCAGCATTTT
CDR3aa: CASSQEKGGQPQHF
d_gene: .
abundance: .
v_gene: TRBV3-1/TRBV3-2
j_gene: TRBJ1-5

CDR3nt: TGTGCCAGTAGTATAAACCAGGGGCCCCAGCATTTT
CDR3aa: CASSINQGPQHF
d_gene: .
abundance: .
v_gene: TRBV19
j_gene: TRBJ1-5

CDR3nt: TGTGCCAGCAGTTTAAGGGGGGTTGGAAACACCATATATTTT
CDR3aa: CASSLRGVGNTIYF
d_gene: .
abundance: .
v_gene: TRBV27
j_gene: TRBJ1-3

CDR3nt: TGTGCCAGCAGCTTAGGACTAGCGGGAGAGTTCCATGAGCAGTTCTTC
CDR3aa: CASSLGLAGEFHEQFF
d_gene: TRBD2
abundance: .
v_gene: TRBV7-3
j_gene: TRBJ2-1

CDR3nt: TGTGCCAGCAGTTTAGCGCGGACCTCCTACGAGCAGTACTTC
CDR3aa: CASSLARTSYEQYF
d_gene: .
abundance: .
v_gene: TRBV27
j_gene: TRBJ2-7

CDR3nt: TGTGCCACCTCGGGAGGTAGGAATGAGCAGTTCTTC
CDR3aa: CATSGGRNEQFF
d_gene: TRBD2
abundance: .
v_gene: TRBV27
j_gene: TRBJ2-1

CDR3nt: TGTGCCAGCAGCGTAGTGGGAGGGGGCTACACCTTC
CDR3aa: CASSVVGGGYTF
d_gene: .
abundance: .
v_gene: TRBV9
j_gene: TRBJ1-2

CDR3nt: TGCGCCAGCAGCTTCGAGGGAGGGCCGGTCTACGAGCAGTACTTC
CDR3aa: CASSFEGGPVYEQYF
d_gene: TRBD2
abundance: .
v_gene: TRBV5-1
j_gene: TRBJ2-7

CDR3nt: TGTGCCAGCAGCAAGAGGGCCAGACAAGAGACCCAGTACTTC
CDR3aa: CASSKRARQETQYF
d_gene: .
abundance: .
v_gene: TRBV5-8
j_gene: TRBJ2-5